Here is one T cell receptor beta chain with its context. Its target antigen remains unknown. No much larger clone exists at a distance of one base, and base qualities are not known. According to the germline V gene (reference sequence), CDR1 reads LNHNV and CDR2 reads YYDKDF. Spanning cysteine to phenylalanine, the CDR3 consists of 16 amino acids. Just CDR3 DNA is preserved here, 48 bases in frame from base 1. V has 0 bases trimmed and J has 5 bases trimmed; junction bases matching no gene number 8. The CDR3 regions of human TCRbeta chains were analyzed by immunosequencing. The original pipeline was this. TCRs in the repertoires were matched against a reference library of SARS-CoV-2-specific TCRs that had been generated with the MIRA antigen-specificity platform. Breadth was defined as the fraction of unique TCRs that were SARS-CoV-2-associated. Depth was defined as the fraction of total T cells that were SARS-CoV-2-associated. Using the MIRA data, each spike-specific TCR was mapped to the spike region that the TCR reacts to and placed in a CD4 or CD8 class. Log10-transformed breadth and depth values were compared by one-way ANOVA with Sidak's multiple comparisons tests. TCRdb re-hosts the immuneACCESS table, in-frame sequences only. Its copies lack some clones; in the studies checked, an unresolved V gene accounts for under half of them, and the cause for the rest is not known. That table supplies the V and J calls and clone size; D and trimming were determined from the DNA. In this sample the table shows around 150,000 clones, about nine tenths of which occur a single time. The top ten clonotypes cover roughly 6% of the sample.

This entry comes from a study of T cell responses to AZD1222 COVID-19 vaccine listed by TCRdb under 2021. In the study overall: A total of 233 trial participants underwent TCR sequencing, of whom about 210 had received two doses of AZD1222 and approximately 26 had received two doses of the MenACWY control vaccine. Trial participants were enrolled by age into subgroups of 18-55, 56-69 and 70-plus years, and about 150, 27 and 61 TCR-sequenced participants, respectively, were included in these subgroups.

Beyond this particular receptor, the publication reports: Conclusions about previously exposed vaccinees are limited, since just a handful of AZD1222 recipients were seropositive for SARS-CoV-2 at baseline. After two AZD1222 doses, spike-specific TCR breadth and depth were significantly higher than at day 0 and than in MenACWY recipients. Most participants were white British and females outnumbered males, and the authors suggested that clonal diversity may have been underestimated. The 56-69-year group was small, and its depth increase did not reach significance, likely because of low power. The whole spike protein was spanned by vaccine-associated CD4 TCRs, and dominant responses were seen in regions 160-218 and 743-854. Because no day 14 peak-response samples were available, repertoires were characterized only after the peak T cell response. Reportedly, close to half of the unique spike-specific TCRs recognized epitopes lying outside the regions that are mutated in the B.1.351 and B.1.1.7 variants.

What the time point label conveys for this sample: about 28 days (+/-7) after the second vaccine dose. Because spike-specific TCR depth and breadth did not differ between the two schedules, AZD1222 recipients who got a second dose at roughly 4 weeks were pooled with those who got a second dose at roughly 12 weeks. Vaccinee samples were obtained from the UK trials COV001 and COV002, which included a single-blind randomized controlled phase 2/3 trial of AZD1222 (ChAdOx1 nCoV-19) in healthy adults. For TCRbeta chain sequencing, PBMC samples were collected from trial participants at day 0 and at day 28 after the second dose.

The rearranged segments are TRBV15 and TRBJ2-7; the central 9 bases match TRBD1. The sequence came from an adult who received the AZD1222 COVID-19 vaccine. The input for sequencing was peripheral blood, taken 28 days after the second AZD1222 dose. CDR3 loop: CATSRDKGTGRHEQYF. Read as DNA, the sequence is TGTGCCACCAGCAGAGATAAGGGGACAGGGAGGCACGAGCAGTACTTC.